The clone carrying this TCR beta chain was counted a single time. This sample was taken from a study of blood T cell repertoires in COVID-19. During active infection, Seattle patients enrolled and were then monitored through disease. The trim removed 7 bases at V and 6 bases at J, leaving 13 bases unmatched. Per germline, CDR1 GTSNPN and CDR2 SVGIG (reference sequence). The CDR3 runs 14 residues. Measured with immunoSEQ multiplex PCR; TCRdb has only the in-frame clones, and not every one. In the table there are 150,000 to 200,000 clones, 80% to 85% of which are singletons. The chain combines TRBV30 with TRBJ2-3, with TRBD2 matching 7 bases. This receptor was taken from a woman aged 70-85 years with COVID-19, enrolled during active disease. The source material was peripheral blood. CDR3 nucleotides: TGTGCCTTACAAGTAGCGGGTTTAGGGGATACGCAGTATTTT. Encoded protein: CALQVAGLGDTQYF.